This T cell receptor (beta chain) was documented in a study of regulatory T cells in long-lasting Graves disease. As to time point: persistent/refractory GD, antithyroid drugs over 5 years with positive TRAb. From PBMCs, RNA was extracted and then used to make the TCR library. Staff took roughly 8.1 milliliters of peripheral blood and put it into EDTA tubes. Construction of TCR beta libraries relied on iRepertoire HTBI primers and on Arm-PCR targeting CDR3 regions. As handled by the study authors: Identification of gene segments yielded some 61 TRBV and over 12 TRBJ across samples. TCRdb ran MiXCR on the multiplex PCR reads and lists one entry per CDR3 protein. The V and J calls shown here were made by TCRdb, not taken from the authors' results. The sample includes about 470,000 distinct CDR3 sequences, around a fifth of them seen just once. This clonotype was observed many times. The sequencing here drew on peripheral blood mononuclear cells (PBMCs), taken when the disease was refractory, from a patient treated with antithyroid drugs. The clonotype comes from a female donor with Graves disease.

CDR3 DNA sequence: TGTGCCAGCAGTTTATACGGGGAGACCCAGTACTTC. Its protein is CASSLYGETQYF. The chain employs TRBV28 and TRBJ2-5; no clear D. There are 12 residues in the CDR3. V lost 1 base and J 5 bases, leaving 5 bases between the germline ends. Germline CDR1 and CDR2: MDHEN and SYDVKM.